The next 8 T cell receptor beta chains were all read from a single sample in a study of blood T cell repertoires in COVID-19. Sequencing used immunoSEQ multiplex PCR; TCRdb keeps in-frame clones, though not all of them. Among approximately 190,000 clones listed, roughly four fifths were seen once. The sample taken for sequencing was peripheral blood. Source of these receptors: a young woman with acute or convalescent COVID-19.

V usage is TRBV5-1 and J usage is TRBJ2-6; TRBD1 agrees at 8 bases. With V trimmed by 4 bases and J by 1 base, 10 bases remained unmatched. The CDR3 loop spans 18 amino acids. Germline V gene lookup returns CDR1 SGHRS and CDR2 YFSETQ. The CDR3: CASSLHRGIPSGANVLTF. CDR3 coding DNA: TGCGCCAGCAGCCTACACAGGGGGATACCTTCTGGGGCCAACGTCCTGACTTTC.

In the case of this clone: Other DNA sequences in the sample encode the same CDR3. The chain combines TRBV19 with TRBJ1-5; D perhaps matches TRBD1 (5 bases). With 1 base removed from V and 1 base from J, the gap between germline ends came to 8 bases. Germline values: CDR1 LNHDA, CDR2 SQIVND (reference sequence). The CDR3 has 15 residues. The chain's CDR3 is CASSIGQGSNQPQHF. The DNA of the CDR3 is TGTGCCAGTAGTATAGGCCAGGGCAGCAATCAGCCCCAGCATTTT.

The chain joins TRBV28 to TRBJ2-2; no clear D. The length of the CDR3 is 15 residues. In germline, CDR1 is MDHEN, CDR2 SYDVKM. Trimming pared 3 bases from V and 7 bases from J, leaving 15 bases between. The CDR3 reads CASSFRLELVGELFF. CDR3 in DNA: TGTGCCAGCAGTTTTAGATTAGAGTTGGTCGGGGAGCTGTTTTTT.

The chain couples TRBV6-4 to TRBJ1-2; TRBD1 matches at 9 bases. J was trimmed by 8 bases and V by 4 bases; bases with no gene match: 17. CDR1 and CDR2 (germline): MRHNA, SNTAGT. This CDR3 region has 17 residues. The CDR3 reads CASSGRDREPKWSGYTF. The CDR3 DNA sequence: TGTGCCAGCAGTGGAAGGGACAGGGAACCCAAATGGTCCGGCTACACCTTC.

This clone was recorded many times. This chain links TRBV6-5 with TRBJ2-7, with TRBD2 identical over 12 bases. With 6 bases clipped from V and 3 bases from J, the junction kept 6 bases outside the gene matches. The CDR3 totals 15 residues. Germline V gene sequence: CDR1 MNHEY, CDR2 SVGAGI. The CDR3 here is CASSRGLAGIYEQYF. DNA of the CDR3: TGTGCCAGCAGCCGCGGACTAGCGGGGATCTACGAGCAGTACTTC.

This chain uses TRBV11-2 with TRBJ2-1, with 10 bases fitting TRBD2. Germline V gene sequence: CDR1 SGHAT, CDR2 FQNNGV. The trim removed 7 bases at V and 6 bases at J, leaving 9 bases unmatched. The CDR3 runs to 15 residues. The CDR3 DNA reads as TGTGCCAGCACTATTGGACCTAGCGGGAGCAATGAGCAGTTCTTC. It yields the protein CASTIGPSGSNEQFF.

The genes are TRBV5-1 and TRBJ2-3; 13 nucleotides match TRBD2. The junction had 13 bases not matched to a gene; V was cut back by 3 bases and J by 9 bases. The CDR3 runs 17 residues. Per germline, CDR1 SGHRS and CDR2 YFSETQ. The CDR3 nucleotides are TGCGCCAGCAGCTCCGGACTAGCGGGAGAATCACCTCGAACGCAGTATTTT. It encodes CASSSGLAGESPRTQYF.

As DNA, the CDR3 is TGTGCCAGCTCACGCCTACACAATGAGCAGTTCTTC. Its protein is CASSRLHNEQFF. The chain couples TRBV18 to TRBJ2-1; D remains unclear. Germline V gene sequence: CDR1 KGHSH, CDR2 LQKENI. The CDR3 spans 12 residues. V was shortened by 4 bases and J by 5 bases, with 6 bases between the two germline ends. The full variable domain, rest sourced from reference TRBV18 and TRBJ2-1, is NAGVMQNPRHLVRRRGQEARLRCSPMKGHSHVYWYRQLPEEGLKFMVYLQKENIIDESGMPKERFSAEFPKEGPSILRIQQVVRGDSAAYFCASSRLHNEQFFGPGTRLTVL.